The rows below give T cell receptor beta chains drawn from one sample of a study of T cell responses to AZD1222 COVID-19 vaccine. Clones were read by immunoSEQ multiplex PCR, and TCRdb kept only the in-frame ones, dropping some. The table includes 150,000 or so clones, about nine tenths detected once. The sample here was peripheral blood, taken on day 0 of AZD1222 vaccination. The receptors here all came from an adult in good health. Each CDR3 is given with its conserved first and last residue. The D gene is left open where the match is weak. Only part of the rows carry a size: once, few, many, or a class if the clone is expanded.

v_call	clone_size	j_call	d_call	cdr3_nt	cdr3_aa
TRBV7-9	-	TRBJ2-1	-	TGTGCCAGCAGCTTAAGTCTTGGGGATGAGCAGTTCTTC	CASSLSLGDEQFF
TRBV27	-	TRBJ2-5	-	TGTGCCAGCAGTCCTACCCTCGGGGAGACCCAGTACTTC	CASSPTLGETQYF
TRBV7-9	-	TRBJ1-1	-	TGTGCCAGCAGCTTAGCGGGGCAGATGAACACTGAAGCTTTCTTT	CASSLAGQMNTEAFF
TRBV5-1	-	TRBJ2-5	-	TGCGCCAGCAGCTTGGCGGGGTCCCAAGAGACCCAGTACTTC	CASSLAGSQETQYF
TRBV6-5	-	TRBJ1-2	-	TGTGCCAGCAGTTACTTCGGTGTCGGGGGCTATGGCTACACCTTC	CASSYFGVGGYGYTF
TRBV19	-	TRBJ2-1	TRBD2	TGTGCCAGTAGCCCCAGGGGACTAGCTGAGCAGTTCTTC	CASSPRGLAEQFF
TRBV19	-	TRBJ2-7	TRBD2	TGTGCCAGTAGTATATTGGCTAGCGGGACCTACGAGCAGTACTTC	CASSILASGTYEQYF
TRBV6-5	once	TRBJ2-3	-	TGTGCCAGCAGGGGATCTAGCACAGATACGCAGTATTTT	CASRGSSTDTQYF
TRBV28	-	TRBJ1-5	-	TGTGCCAGCAGTCTAGGACAGCCTACGTCGCCCCAGCATTTT	CASSLGQPTSPQHF
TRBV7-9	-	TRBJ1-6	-	TGTGCCAGCAGCTTATCGGCGAATTCACCCCTCCACTTT	CASSLSANSPLHF
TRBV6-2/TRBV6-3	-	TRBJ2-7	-	TGTGCCAGCAGTCTCCGGGACTCCGCCTACGAGCAGTACTTC	CASSLRDSAYEQYF
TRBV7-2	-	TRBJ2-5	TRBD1	TGTGCCAGCAGACGGACAGGCTCCCTCTCCCGAGAGACCCAGTACTTC	CASRRTGSLSRETQYF
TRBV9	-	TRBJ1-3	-	TGTGCCAGCAGCGTAGCTGGGGGGAACTCTGGAAACACCATATATTTT	CASSVAGGNSGNTIYF
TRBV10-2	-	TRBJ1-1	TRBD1	TGCGCCAGCAGTGAGCCGGGACAGGGGACTGAAGCTTTCTTT	CASSEPGQGTEAFF
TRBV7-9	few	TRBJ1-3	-	TGTGCCAGCGGGGGGTACTCTGGAAACACCATATATTTT	CASGGYSGNTIYF
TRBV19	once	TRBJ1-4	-	TGTGCCAGTAGTATCACAGGTGGGAATGAAAAACTGTTTTTT	CASSITGGNEKLFF
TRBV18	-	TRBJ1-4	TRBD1	TGTGCCAGCTCAAGGACGGACAGGGCAACTAATGAAAAACTGTTTTTT	CASSRTDRATNEKLFF
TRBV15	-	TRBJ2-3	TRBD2	TGTGCCACCAGCGGAGGGGGGACTAGCGGAAACACAGATACGCAGTATTTT	CATSGGGTSGNTDTQYF
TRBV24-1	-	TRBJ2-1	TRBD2	TGTGCCACCAGTGGGGGGCGGGGGGCCGAGGGCAATGAGCAGTTCTTC	CATSGGRGAEGNEQFF
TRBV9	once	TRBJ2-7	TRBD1	TGTGCCAGCAGCTCGGGCGGGACAGGGATCTACGAGCAGTACTTC	CASSSGGTGIYEQYF
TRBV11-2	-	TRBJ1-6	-	TGTGCCAGCAGCTTGAGAGTTTCACCCCTCCACTTT	CASSLRVSPLHF
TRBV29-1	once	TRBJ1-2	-	TGCAGCGTTGACCGGGGGCGAAGCTATGGCTACACCTTC	CSVDRGRSYGYTF
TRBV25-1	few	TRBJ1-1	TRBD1	TGTGCCAGCAGCGAACAGGGGTACACTGAAGCTTTCTTT	CASSEQGYTEAFF
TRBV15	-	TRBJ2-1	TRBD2	TGTGCCACCAGCACCGGACTAGCGGACTCCTACAATGAGCAGTTCTTC	CATSTGLADSYNEQFF
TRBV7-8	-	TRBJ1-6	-	TGTGCCAGCAGCTTCAGAGGGTCGGGCACAGCGTCGTCTTCACCCCTCCACTTT	CASSFRGSGTASSSPLHF
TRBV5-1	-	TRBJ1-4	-	TGCGCCAGCAGCCGGGGGGGCGCAACTAATGAAAAACTGTTTTTT	CASSRGGATNEKLFF
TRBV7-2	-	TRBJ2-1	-	TGTGCCAGCAGCTTAGTCGCCGCCCGGAGGGGGCAGTTCTTC	CASSLVAARRGQFF
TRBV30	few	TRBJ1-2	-	TGTGCCTGGAGTGTATACAGGGCGAACTATGGCTACACCTTC	CAWSVYRANYGYTF
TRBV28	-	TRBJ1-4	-	TGTGCCAGCAGTTTAGAACCGGCGCTTCGAGAAAAACTGTTTTTT	CASSLEPALREKLFF
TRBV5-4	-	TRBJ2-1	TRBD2	TGTGCCAGCAGCCGCCCTTTGCGGGAGGCCTACAATGAGCAGTTCTTC	CASSRPLREAYNEQFF
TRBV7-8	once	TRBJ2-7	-	TGTGCCAGCAGCCCGAGACTTGGCCACGAGCAGTACTTC	CASSPRLGHEQYF
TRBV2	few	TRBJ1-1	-	TGTGCCAGCAGTGAAGCGGGCGGGCGGGCTGAAGCTTTCTTT	CASSEAGGRAEAFF
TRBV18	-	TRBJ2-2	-	TGTGCCAGCTCAGGTGATACCGGGGAGCTGTTTTTT	CASSGDTGELFF
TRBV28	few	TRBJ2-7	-	TGTGCCAGCAGTTCCCACTTCTACGAGCAGTACTTC	CASSSHFYEQYF
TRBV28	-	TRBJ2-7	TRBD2	TGTGCCAGCAGTTTTTGGCCCCGGGGCTACGGGGGGGGCTACGAGCAGTACTTC	CASSFWPRGYGGGYEQYF
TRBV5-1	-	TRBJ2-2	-	TGCGCCAGCAGCTTGGAGCCCCAGAACACCGGGGAGCTGTTTTTT	CASSLEPQNTGELFF
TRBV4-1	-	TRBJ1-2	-	TGCGCCAGCAGCTCCGGCAGGGGAAACTATGGCTACACCTTC	CASSSGRGNYGYTF
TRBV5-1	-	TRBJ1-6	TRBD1	TGCGCCAGCAGCCAGGACAGGGCCAATTCACCCCTCCACTTT	CASSQDRANSPLHF
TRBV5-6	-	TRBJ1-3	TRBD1	TGTGCCAGCAACACACAGGGGGGGCAGTACTCTGGAAACACCATATATTTT	CASNTQGGQYSGNTIYF
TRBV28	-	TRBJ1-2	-	TGTGCCAGCAGGGACGAGGCAGGGAGTTACTATGGCTACACCTTC	CASRDEAGSYYGYTF
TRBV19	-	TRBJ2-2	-	TGTGCCAGTAGTATATTTGGGTACCTTCCAGACAGATTAACTGACACCGGGGAGCTGTTTTTT	CASSIFGYLPDRLTDTGELFF
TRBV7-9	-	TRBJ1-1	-	TGTGCCAGCAGCTTAATCGCGGAATACACTGAAGCTTTCTTT	CASSLIAEYTEAFF
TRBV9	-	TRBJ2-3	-	TGTGCCAGCACCTCAAGAGGGGGTCTAAACACAGATACGCAGTATTTT	CASTSRGGLNTDTQYF
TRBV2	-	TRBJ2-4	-	TGTGCCAGCAAACCACAGGGAACCAACATTCAGTACTTC	CASKPQGTNIQYF
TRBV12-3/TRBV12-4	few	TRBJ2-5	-	TGTGCCAGCAGTTTAGATCGTCAAGAGACCCAGTACTTC	CASSLDRQETQYF
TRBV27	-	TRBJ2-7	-	TGTGCCAGTACTACTAACAGGTTTACCTACGAGCAGTACTTC	CASTTNRFTYEQYF
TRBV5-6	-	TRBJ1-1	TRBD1	TGTGCCAGCAGCTTGGCGGGACAGTTTTACACTGAAGCTTTCTTT	CASSLAGQFYTEAFF
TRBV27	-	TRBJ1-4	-	TGTGCCAGCAGTCGTTCAGTGAGGGAAAAACTGTTTTTT	CASSRSVREKLFF
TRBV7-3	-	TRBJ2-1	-	TGTGCCAGCAGCTTAACTCGGTGGGATGAGCAGTTCTTC	CASSLTRWDEQFF
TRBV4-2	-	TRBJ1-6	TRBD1	TGTGCCAGCAGCCAAGTATCGACAGGGGTGCATTCACCCCTCCACTTT	CASSQVSTGVHSPLHF